The 19 T cell receptor beta chains reported below all come from one sample, sequenced in a study of response to subunit inactivated influenza vaccine. TCRdb fed the RT-PCR reads into MiXCR, producing one record per CDR3 protein. In the table there are hundreds of thousands of distinct CDR3 sequences, roughly 13% of which are singletons. Sample: PBMCs from blood, taken 14 to 15 days before vaccination. The receptors come from a man between 50 and 59 years old who received an inactivated influenza vaccine.

V gene TRBV7-2 combines with J gene TRBJ2-4; maybe TRBD2 (6 bases). V was cut by 0 bases and J by 5 bases, with 8 bases left in between. The CDR3 covers 14 residues. CDR1 and CDR2 from the germline V gene are SGHTA and FQGNSA. The CDR3 nucleotides read TGTGCCAGCAGCTTAGCCAGCGGGCAAAACATTCAGTACTTC. Its protein product is CASSLASGQNIQYF.

This clonotype was counted only a few times. The chain has TRBV24-1 and TRBJ2-3, with a tentative D call TRBD1 (7 bases). Germline CDR1 and CDR2: KGHDR and SFDVKD. Trimming removed 3 bases at V and 4 bases at J, with 10 bases between. The CDR3 runs 14 residues. CDR3 protein: CATSDQGGPDTQYF. The CDR3, as DNA: TGTGCCACCAGTGATCAGGGGGGCCCAGATACGCAGTATTTT.

The CDR3 loop is CASSYNLGGYGNTIYF. CDR3 bases: TGTGCCAGCAGTTACAATCTGGGGGGGTACGGAAACACCATATATTTT. J is TRBJ1-3 and V is TRBV6-5; tentative D call: TRBD1 (5 bases). Germline V gene data show CDR1 as MNHEY and CDR2 as SVGAGI. Deletions cut 2 bases from V and 4 bases from J, with 15 bases between. This CDR3 is 16 amino acids long.

This clonotype occurred a few times. The rearrangement joins TRBV6-2 or TRBV6-3 to TRBJ1-1; no definite D call. The CDR3 runs to 11 residues. Trimming removed 8 bases at V and 4 bases at J, with 8 bases between. Germline assignment: CDR1 MNHEY and CDR2 SVGEGT. CDR3 nucleotides: TGTGCCAGCCGCTCCGTCACTGAAGCTTTCTTT. Translation: CASRSVTEAFF.

Only a few counts were recorded for this clonotype. The J gene is TRBJ2-4, the V gene TRBV2; maybe TRBD2 (6 bases). The ends were cut back, 2 bases at V and 7 bases at J, with 15 bases in the middle. Looked up from germline, CDR1 is SNHLY and CDR2 is FYNNEI. The CDR3 covers 15 residues. The CDR3 reads CASSEIGGAVNIQYF. In DNA form, the CDR3 reads TGTGCCAGCAGTGAAATTGGCGGGGCAGTCAACATTCAGTACTTC.

This clonotype was seen a handful of times. The chain's CDR3 is CASSFDIANVLTF. Written as DNA, the CDR3 is TGTGCCAGCAGCTTCGATATTGCCAACGTCCTGACTTTC. The chain carries TRBV5-6 and TRBJ2-6; D call uncertain. This CDR3 is built from 13 residues. Between the trimmed V and J ends, which lost 2 bases and 7 bases, there was a span of 7 bases. Germline CDR1 reads SGHDT; CDR2 reads YYEEEE.

The J gene is TRBJ2-1, the V gene TRBV6-1; no definite D call. The CDR3 contains 14 residues. Trimming took off 10 bases at V and 0 bases at J, with 13 bases between the two ends. The germline V gene has CDR1 MNHNS and CDR2 SASEGT. This CDR3 is CATQHRSSYNEQFF. CDR3 in DNA: TGTGCCACCCAGCACCGGAGCTCCTACAATGAGCAGTTCTTC.

This clonotype was seen more than once but under ten times. The chain is built from TRBV5-1 and TRBJ1-1, with 9 bases that match TRBD1. Germline loops: CDR1 SGHRS, CDR2 YFSETQ. The CDR3 has 14 residues. V lost 9 bases and J lost 1; bases outside the gene matches: 7. The CDR3 DNA sequence: TGCGCCACCGAAGAGGGACAGGGGAACACTGAAGCTTTCTTT. Protein: CATEEGQGNTEAFF.

This clonotype was counted a few times. CDR3 residues: CASRSDRGRTKEPQHF. In DNA, the CDR3 is TGTGCCAGTAGATCGGACAGGGGCCGTACAAAGGAGCCCCAGCATTTT. The chain is built from TRBV19 and TRBJ1-5, with 9 bases identical to TRBD1. V shed 6 bases, J shed 8 bases, and the junction held 14 bases outside the gene matches. The CDR3 totals 16 residues. CDR1 is LNHDA, CDR2 SQIVND, per germline (reference sequence).

The chain is built from TRBV4-3 and TRBJ2-1; no firm D call. Germline V gives CDR1 LGHNA, CDR2 YSLEER. Trimming cost V 0 bases and J 0 bases, with 15 bases left between them. The CDR3 sequence is 18 residues long. The DNA of the CDR3 is TGCGCCAGCAGCCAAGAAACCCCCTATAGGAGCTCCTACAATGAGCAGTTCTTC. Amino acids: CASSQETPYRSSYNEQFF.

The gene calls are TRBV10-3 and TRBJ2-7; D is unclear. Looked up from germline, CDR1 is ENHRY and CDR2 is SYGVKD. The CDR3 covers 13 residues. The germline V and J ends were trimmed by 4 bases and 7 bases, with 14 bases remaining between them. This chain's CDR3 is CAISGSAPREQYF. The CDR3 DNA reads as TGTGCCATCAGTGGATCGGCGCCAAGGGAGCAGTACTTC.

The chain couples TRBV7-4 to TRBJ1-1; TRBD1 might be the D (6 bases). The germline V gene has CDR1 SGHVT and CDR2 SQSDAQ. The CDR3 covers 15 residues. Trimming took off 10 bases at V and 4 bases at J, with 22 bases between the two ends. The CDR3 loop reads CATTPGGGLVTEAFF. CDR3 sequence (DNA): TGTGCCACCACCCCAGGCGGGGGCTTGGTCACTGAAGCTTTCTTT.

This clonotype was detected ten times or more. V and J are TRBV20-1 and TRBJ1-6; D is ambiguous. The CDR3 covers 15 residues. The V gene lost 1 base and the J gene lost 2 bases, with 9 bases spanning the gap. From germline, CDR1 is DFQATT and CDR2 SNEGSKA (reference sequence). This CDR3 is CSARGIDTYNSPLHF. CDR3 nucleotide sequence: TGCAGTGCTAGAGGGATAGATACCTATAATTCACCCCTCCACTTT.

This clonotype has only a few counts. The rearrangement joins TRBV7-8 to TRBJ1-1, with no clear D. This CDR3 comprises 13 residues. Trimming left V 2 bases short and J 1 base short, with 5 bases between. Looked up from germline, CDR1 is SGHVS and CDR2 is FQNEAQ. CDR3 DNA: TGTGCCAGCAGCTTAACGACGAACACTGAAGCTTTCTTT. Its protein is CASSLTTNTEAFF.

As regards this clonotype: It may be a read error: a sequence one base away is much more abundant. Here the CDR3 DNA reads TGTGCCAGCTGCTTCCTTTTTAGCGGGGTTGAGGTGGATACGCAGTATTTT. Amino acid sequence: CASCFLFSGVEVDTQYF. This chain uses TRBV3-1 with TRBJ2-3; 8 positions agree with TRBD2. Trimming cost V 8 bases and J 6 bases; bases outside gene matches: 19. Per germline, CDR1 LGHDT and CDR2 YNNKEL (reference sequence). The CDR3 is 17 residues long.

This clonotype has just a few counts. The chain carries TRBV15 and TRBJ1-4, with D tentatively TRBD1 (6 bases). The V gene's germline CDR1 is LNHNV and CDR2 YYDKDF (reference sequence). Trimming removed 2 bases from V and 8 bases from J, with 12 bases in between. CDR3 size: 14 residues. The CDR3 nucleotides read TGTGCCACCAGCAGAACAGGGCCTCTCGAAAAACTGTTTTTT. It specifies CATSRTGPLEKLFF.

The V call is TRBV5-6, the J call TRBJ2-5; TRBD1 or TRBD2 may be the D gene (5 bases each). CDR1 and CDR2 (germline): SGHDT, YYEEEE. This CDR3 has 14 amino acids. The V and J ends lost 6 bases and 3 bases respectively, with 15 bases between them. CDR3 in DNA: TGTGCCAGCACCGCTGGGGGTGGGGAAGAGACCCAGTACTTC. Protein product: CASTAGGGEETQYF.

This clonotype was detected many times. This rearrangement joins TRBV2 to TRBJ2-2, with a tentative D call TRBD1 (5 bases). The germline V and J ends were trimmed by 5 bases and 1 base, with 8 bases remaining between them. The CDR3 consists of 14 residues. Germline V lookup: CDR1 SNHLY, CDR2 FYNNEI. For the CDR3, the DNA is TGTGCCAGCAGTCCGACAGTGAACACCGGGGAGCTGTTTTTT. It encodes CASSPTVNTGELFF. Full variable domain (missing parts from reference TRBV2 and TRBJ2-2): EPEVTQTPSHQVTQMGQEVILRCVPISNHLYFYWYRQILGQKVEFLVSFYNNEISEKSEIFDDQFSVERPDGSNFTLKIRSTKLEDSAMYFCASSPTVNTGELFFGEGSRLTVL.

The chain's CDR3 is CASSTIQSDEQYF. The CDR3 coding sequence is TGTGCCAGCAGCACTATCCAATCCGACGAGCAGTACTTC. The chain recombines TRBV7-9 with TRBJ2-7; D is ambiguous. The CDR3 has 13 amino acids. V was trimmed by 5 bases and J by 5 bases, leaving 13 bases between them. Per the germline V gene, CDR1 is SEHNR and CDR2 is FQNEAQ (reference sequence).